The 13 T cell receptor beta chains given below trace back to one sample, sequenced in a study of cytomegalovirus exposure and HLA in healthy donors. This PCR relied on a set of 60 Vbeta primers and 13 Jbeta primers. Sequencing was performed with immunoSEQ multiplex PCR; in TCRdb, only in-frame clones are kept and a portion is missing. The sample contains about 120,000 clones, approximately 80% of which appear only once. Sequenced sample: PBMCs. All receptors derive from a woman aged 40 to 49 in good health and CMV-seropositive.

The chain is built from TRBV5-1 and TRBJ1-1; 7 positions match TRBD1. The junction had 7 bases not matched to a gene; V was cut back by 4 bases and J by 1 base. The CDR3 covers 15 residues. The germline V gene encodes CDR1 SGHRS and CDR2 YFSETQ. CDR3 sequence reads: CASSAKTGWNTEAFF. The CDR3 bases are TGCGCCAGCAGCGCTAAGACAGGGTGGAACACTGAAGCTTTCTTT.

The chain couples TRBV7-2 to TRBJ1-1, with unresolved D. CDR1 and CDR2 from the germline V gene are SGHTA and FQGNSA. CDR3 length: 16 amino acids. Deletions cut 1 base from V and 0 bases from J, with 12 bases between. CDR3 DNA sequence: TGTGCCAGCAGCTTAGACGCTCGGGGTCTGAACACTGAAGCTTTCTTT. Encoded protein: CASSLDARGLNTEAFF. Based on the CDR3 plus reference TRBV7-2 and TRBJ1-1, the full variable domain is GAGVSQSPSNKVTEKGKDVELRCDPISGHTALYWYRQSLGQGLEFLIYFQGNSAPDKSGLPSDRFSAERTGGSVSTLTIQRTQQEDSAVYLCASSLDARGLNTEAFFGQGTRLTVV.

The chain joins TRBV5-8 to TRBJ2-3; 8 positions match TRBD1. Germline V gene sequence: CDR1 SGHTS, CDR2 YDEGEE. CDR3 length: 15 amino acids. V trimming: 4 bases; J trimming: 1 base; junction bases outside the gene matches: 5. The CDR3 coding sequence is TGTGCCAGCAGCGGGGACAGGTCAGGCACAGATACGCAGTATTTT. Its protein product is CASSGDRSGTDTQYF.

V is TRBV5-5 and J is TRBJ1-1, with 9 bases lining up with TRBD1. CDR1 is SGHKS and CDR2 is YYEKEE in the germline V gene (reference sequence). The junction had 8 bases not matched to a gene; V was cut back by 0 bases and J by 8 bases. The CDR3 has 15 residues. CDR3 region: CASSLVGTGSPEAFF. The DNA for the CDR3 is TGTGCCAGCAGCTTGGTGGGGACAGGGTCACCGGAAGCTTTCTTT.

This chain connects TRBV23-1 to TRBJ1-5; possible D gene TRBD1, 6 bases. TRBV23-1 is labeled an ORF, and its function is uncertain. Trimming stripped 8 bases from V and 7 bases from J, with 21 bases between. The CDR3 spans 15 residues. This chain's CDR3 is CASPNSAGGGQPQHF. The DNA of the CDR3 is TGCGCCAGCCCCAACTCGGCGGGGGGCGGACAGCCCCAGCATTTT.

The chain employs TRBV14 and TRBJ1-2; D perhaps matches TRBD1 (6 bases). Trimming took off 0 bases at V and 3 bases at J, with 14 bases between the two ends. Germline-derived CDR1 and CDR2 are SGHDN and FVKESK. The CDR3 runs 16 residues. CDR3 loop: CASSQEGRGAYYGYTF. Here the CDR3 DNA reads TGTGCCAGCAGCCAAGAGGGACGGGGGGCCTACTATGGCTACACCTTC.

The CDR3 loop reads CASSSSEGRNTIYF. The DNA for the CDR3 is TGTGCCAGCTCATCCTCGGAGGGAAGAAACACCATATATTTT. The chain uses TRBV18 and TRBJ1-3; D gene uncertain. Per the germline V gene, CDR1 is KGHSH and CDR2 is LQKENI. The CDR3 runs 14 residues. V gave up 5 bases and J gave up 5 bases, with 13 bases separating them.

The J gene is TRBJ1-3, the V gene TRBV4-1; unclear D gene. CDR3 length: 17 amino acids. From germline, CDR1 is MGHRA and CDR2 YSYEKL. The V end was cut by 1 base, the J end by 0 bases, with 13 bases between. The CDR3 reads CASSQATPGNSGNTIYF. The CDR3, as DNA: TGCGCCAGCAGCCAAGCGACGCCGGGGAACTCTGGAAACACCATATATTTT.

This clone is a singleton in its sample. The J gene is TRBJ2-5, the V gene TRBV10-1, with D perhaps matching TRBD1 (5 bases). The V gene's germline CDR1 is WNHNN and CDR2 SYGVQD (reference sequence). The V end lost 3 bases, the J end lost 5 bases, and 13 bases lay between the germline ends. CDR3 size: 14 residues. CDR3 sequence: CASSDDRGGETQYF. The CDR3 DNA sequence: TGCGCCAGCAGTGACGATAGGGGTGGGGAGACCCAGTACTTC.

The chain couples TRBV7-2 to TRBJ2-1, with 7 bases identical to TRBD2. V dropped 1 base and J dropped 0; count of bases not matched to a gene: 3. The CDR3 is 16 amino acids. Germline CDR1 and CDR2: SGHTA and FQGNSA. CDR3 protein: CASSLEGGSSYNEQFF. The CDR3 bases are TGTGCCAGCAGCTTAGAGGGCGGGAGCTCCTACAATGAGCAGTTCTTC.

The V and J genes are TRBV5-4 and TRBJ2-1; 12 bases agree with TRBD2. The CDR3 runs to 17 residues. V shed 4 bases, J shed 4 bases, and the junction held 9 bases outside the gene matches. The germline V gene encodes CDR1 SGHNT and CDR2 YYREEE (reference sequence). The CDR3 nucleotides are TGTGCCAGCAGCCTCGGACTAGCGGGAAATAAATACAATGAGCAGTTCTTC. It is translated as CASSLGLAGNKYNEQFF.

The CDR3 protein is CASSSGLAGEQFF. DNA of the CDR3: TGTGCCAGCAGCTCGGGACTAGCGGGTGAGCAGTTCTTC. V is TRBV5-4 and J is TRBJ2-1; 12 bases agree with TRBD2. The germline V gene has CDR1 SGHNT and CDR2 YYREEE (reference sequence). J lost 9 bases, V lost 3 bases, and 1 base had no gene match. This CDR3 has 13 amino acids.

This sequence joins TRBV19 and TRBJ1-2; 8 nucleotides align to TRBD1. The CDR3 runs to 16 residues. From germline, CDR1 is LNHDA and CDR2 SQIVND (reference sequence). The trim removed 6 bases at V and 0 bases at J, leaving 9 bases unmatched. The CDR3 region is CASSPRGLSPNYGYTF. The DNA for the CDR3 is TGTGCCAGTAGCCCCAGGGGGCTAAGCCCTAACTATGGCTACACCTTC.